This note documents a single T cell receptor (beta chain) sequence. Only in-frame clones appear in the TCRdb table, and some are missing; sequencing was by immunoSEQ multiplex PCR. The table has approximately 150,000 clones, just over 85% seen once. V dropped 7 bases and J dropped 1 base, with 7 bases sitting between them. Germline loops: CDR1 LNHDA, CDR2 SQIVND (reference sequence). The CDR3 consists of 12 residues. This entry belongs to a study of control samples from healthy donors and cancer patients. This clonotype was sampled from a man aged 18 to 29 in good health. Sequencing was performed on blood. The chain couples TRBV19 to TRBJ1-2, with D hard to call. CDR3 sequence: CASTALNYGYTF. In DNA form, the CDR3 reads TGTGCCAGTACCGCGCTTAACTATGGCTACACCTTC.